This is a list of T cell receptor beta chains from one sample in a study of metastatic and nonmetastatic thyroid tumors. From the PCR reads, TCRdb re-called clones with MiXCR. The sample lists tens of thousands of clones; over 15% were seen once. Source material: blood. These receptors were collected from a female donor with papillary thyroid cancer or a benign thyroid nodule (not recorded which). Some clones in this sample may be carry-over from other donors' samples. CDR3s include the opening cysteine and the closing phenylalanine or tryptophan. A D gene is named only where the DNA matches it firmly. The listing skips clone size in some rows; elsewhere it reads once, few, many or a size class.

D	V	size	J	CDR3	DNA
.	TRBV6-5	many	TRBJ1-4	CASSYGGQTNEKLFF	TGTGCCAGCAGTTACGGAGGTCAGACTAATGAAAAACTGTTTTTT
TRBD2	TRBV27	.	TRBJ2-2	CASSSSVLAGQNTGELFF	TGTGCCAGCAGTTCATCCGTACTAGCGGGACAGAACACCGGGGAGCTGTTTTTT
.	TRBV19	many	TRBJ1-2	CASSVGQNYGYTF	TGTGCCAGTAGTGTTGGACAGAACTATGGCTACACCTTC
.	TRBV5-1	many	TRBJ1-3	CASSLSQVNSGNTIYF	TGCGCCAGCAGCTTGTCACAGGTGAACTCTGGAAACACCATATATTTT
TRBD2	TRBV2	many	TRBJ2-3	CASNAGGSTDTQYF	TGTGCCAGCAATGCGGGGGGCAGCACAGATACGCAGTATTTT
.	TRBV4-2	.	TRBJ2-2	CASSQDRTGELFF	TGTGCCAGCAGCCAAGATAGGACCGGGGAGCTGTTTTTT
.	TRBV20-1	many	TRBJ1-1	CSAIRDGSNTEAFF	TGCAGTGCTATCCGGGACGGCTCGAACACTGAAGCTTTCTTT
TRBD2	TRBV9	many	TRBJ2-3	CASSSSGTSSTDTQYF	TGTGCCAGCAGCTCTTCCGGGACTAGTAGCACAGATACGCAGTATTTT
TRBD1	TRBV11-2	few	TRBJ1-1	CASSTDRATEAFF	TGTGCCAGCAGCACCGACAGGGCCACTGAAGCTTTCTTT
TRBD2	TRBV11-2	once	TRBJ2-7	CASSRMGVAGGLGCEQYF	TGTGCCAGCAGCCGAATGGGGGTAGCGGGAGGGCTCGGGTGCGAGCAGTACTTC
TRBD1	TRBV5-8	many	TRBJ1-6	CASSLHLDDRGDSPLHF	TGTGCCAGCAGCTTGCATCTCGACGACAGGGGTGATTCACCCCTCCACTTT
.	TRBV9	many	TRBJ2-1	CASSVEGSSSYNEQFF	TGTGCCAGCAGCGTAGAGGGCAGCAGCTCCTACAATGAGCAGTTCTTC
.	TRBV15	many	TRBJ1-5	CATSRDDYVVGGQGKQPQHF	TGTGCCACCAGCAGAGATGATTATGTTGTAGGAGGGCAGGGTAAGCAGCCCCAGCATTTT
TRBD2	TRBV12-3/TRBV12-4	.	TRBJ2-1	CASNPSGSSYNEQFF	TGTGCCAGCAACCCTAGCGGGAGTTCCTACAATGAGCAGTTCTTC
.	TRBV4-1	many	TRBJ1-3	CASSQDFMVELGRSTIYF	TGCGCCAGCAGCCAAGATTTTATGGTCGAATTGGGACGTAGCACCATATATTTT
.	TRBV7-9	.	TRBJ2-1	CASRLSRINEQFF	TGTGCCAGCAGGCTTTCCCGAATCAATGAGCAGTTCTTC
TRBD2	TRBV19	many	TRBJ2-1	CASSPRTRVENNEQFF	TGTGCCAGTAGTCCAAGGACTAGAGTGGAAAACAATGAGCAGTTCTTC
.	TRBV7-9	.	TRBJ1-1	CASSPGSTGEAFF	TGTGCCAGCAGCCCGGGCTCGACAGGTGAAGCTTTCTTT
.	TRBV10-1	many	TRBJ2-1	CASSDLDPYNEQFF	TGCGCCAGCAGTGATTTAGACCCCTACAATGAGCAGTTCTTC
.	TRBV30	.	TRBJ2-7	CACRARGEEQYF	TGTGCCTGTCGGGCCAGAGGGGAAGAGCAGTACTTC
TRBD2	TRBV28	.	TRBJ2-3	CASITGSAGITDTQYF	TGTGCCAGCATTACCGGGTCAGCGGGGATCACAGATACGCAATATTTT
.	TRBV4-1	.	TRBJ2-7	CASSQVSRASTYEQYF	TGCGCCAGCAGCCAAGTCTCTCGGGCAAGTACCTACGAGCAGTACTTC
TRBD2	TRBV5-1	medium-sized	TRBJ2-7	CASSLYGTSEYEQYF	TGCGCCAGCAGCTTATACGGGACTAGCGAGTACGAGCAGTACTTC
.	TRBV7-9	many	TRBJ2-7	CASSSRGDRNYEQYF	TGTGCCAGCAGCTCCCGGGGGGACAGAAACTACGAGCAGTACTTC
TRBD1	TRBV6-1	few	TRBJ2-7	CASSPGTGYGGQYF	TGTGCCAGCAGCCCAGGGACAGGGTACGGGGGGCAGTACTTC
TRBD1	TRBV6-5	.	TRBJ2-3	CASSYSRTGAADTQYF	TGTGCCAGCAGTTACTCTAGGACAGGGGCGGCAGATACGCAGTATTTT
.	TRBV6-1	.	TRBJ2-7	CASSCRASARAYEQYF	TGTGCCAGCAGCTGCAGGGCTAGCGCGAGGGCCTACGAGCAGTACTTC
TRBD2	TRBV20-1	.	TRBJ2-3	CSAGKREILTDTQYF	TGCAGTGCGGGAAAGCGGGAGATTTTGACAGATACGCAGTATTTT
.	TRBV7-2	many	TRBJ2-1	CASSLGDYSGQFF	TGTGCCAGCAGCTTAGGCGATTATAGTGGGCAGTTCTTC
TRBD1	TRBV6-1	.	TRBJ1-1	CASSRPGTASEAFF	TGTGCCAGCAGTCGACCCGGGACAGCTAGTGAAGCTTTCTTT
TRBD2	TRBV19	many	TRBJ2-5	CASSNRLRTSGRLETQYF	TGTGCCAGTAGTAACCGATTAAGGACTAGCGGGAGATTGGAGACCCAGTACTTC
.	TRBV19	.	TRBJ1-6	CASWGDSYNSPLHF	TGTGCCAGTTGGGGGGACTCCTATAATTCACCCCTCCACTTT
.	TRBV28	many	TRBJ2-5	CASSVPAHETQYF	TGTGCCAGCAGTGTCCCCGCCCACGAGACCCAGTACTTC
TRBD1	TRBV6-1	few	TRBJ1-1	CASSSVTGVLAEAFF	TGTGCCAGCAGCTCCGTAACAGGGGTCTTGGCTGAAGCTTTCTTT
.	TRBV6-1	many	TRBJ2-3	CASSEIPTDTQYF	TGTGCCAGCAGTGAAATCCCTACAGATACGCAGTATTTT
.	TRBV24-1	many	TRBJ2-3	CATSDVRQGTDTQYF	TGTGCCACCAGTGATGTGAGACAGGGCACAGATACGCAGTATTTT
.	TRBV7-3	many	TRBJ1-5	CASTPFPGEPQHF	TGTGCCAGCACCCCATTCCCCGGGGAGCCCCAGCATTTT
.	TRBV6-1	many	TRBJ2-2	CASSSGASVNTGELFF	TGTGCCAGCAGCTCCGGGGCTAGCGTGAACACCGGGGAGCTGTTTTTT
.	TRBV7-2	many	TRBJ1-1	CASSRSVDTEAFF	TGTGCCAGCAGCAGAAGTGTTGACACTGAAGCTTTCTTT
TRBD1	TRBV5-1	many	TRBJ1-1	CASSLGHTGANTEAFF	TGCGCCAGCAGCTTGGGCCATACAGGGGCAAACACTGAAGCTTTCTTC
TRBD1	TRBV3-1	many	TRBJ2-4	CASSQGTGYQYF	TGTGCCAGCAGCCAAGGGACAGGGTACCAGTACTTC
.	TRBV20-1	many	TRBJ2-7	CSARDPIGSSYEQYF	TGCAGTGCTAGAGATCCCATCGGGAGCTCCTACGAGCAGTACTTC
.	TRBV4-3	many	TRBJ1-1	CASSQGGFEAFF	TGCGCCAGCAGCCAAGGTGGTTTTGAAGCTTTCTTT
.	TRBV20-1	many	TRBJ1-2	CSVSRSYGYTF	TGCAGTGTGAGCAGGTCCTATGGCTACACCTTC
TRBD1	TRBV18	many	TRBJ1-1	CASSPRGAGGANTEAFF	TGTGCCAGCTCACCAAGGGGGGCAGGGGGCGCGAACACTGAAGCTTTCTTT
.	TRBV19	many	TRBJ2-2	CASSIQGYTGELFF	TGTGCCAGTAGTATACAGGGATACACCGGGGAGCTGTTTTTT
.	TRBV28	.	TRBJ1-4	CASSPGTWEGKLFF	TGTGCCAGCAGCCCCGGGACATGGGAAGGGAAACTGTTTTTT
.	TRBV27	few	TRBJ2-7	CASSLQGWEHYF	TGTGCCAGCAGTCTGCAGGGGTGGGAGCATTACTTC
TRBD1	TRBV12-3/TRBV12-4	.	TRBJ1-1	CASSLTGGNTEVFF	TGTGCCAGCAGTTTAACAGGGGGGAACACTGAGGTTTTCTTT
TRBD2	TRBV20-1	many	TRBJ2-3	CSASEGLAVSDTQYF	TGCAGTGCTAGTGAGGGACTAGCGGTTTCAGATACGCAGTATTTT
.	TRBV6-2/TRBV6-3	many	TRBJ1-2	CASSYTGAYGYTF	TGTGCCAGCAGTTACACAGGAGCCTATGGCTACACCTTC
TRBD2	TRBV6-2/TRBV6-3	medium-sized	TRBJ2-7	CASRGLVSSYEQYF	TGTGCCAGCAGGGGACTAGTTTCCTCCTACGAGCAGTACTTC
.	TRBV12-3/TRBV12-4	.	TRBJ2-1	CASSLAVFYNEQFF	TGTGCCAGCAGTTTAGCGGTGTTCTACAATGAGCAGTTCTTC
TRBD2	TRBV2	.	TRBJ2-2	CASGPSVLAANTGELFF	TGTGCCAGCGGCCCATCGGTGCTAGCGGCAAACACCGGTGAGCTGTTTTTT
.	TRBV6-1	many	TRBJ2-1	CASSKLTPGEQFF	TGTGCCAGCAGCAAACTGACCCCGGGCGAGCAGTTCTTC
.	TRBV7-6	many	TRBJ2-7	CASSLVGGAGMGEQYF	TGTGCCAGCAGCTTAGTTGGCGGGGCAGGGATGGGCGAGCAGTACTTC
TRBD2	TRBV10-3	many	TRBJ2-1	CAISLAGNEQFF	TGTGCCATCAGTTTAGCGGGAAATGAGCAGTTCTTC
TRBD2	TRBV20-1	.	TRBJ2-1	CSARDLAGGFYNEQFF	TGCAGTGCTAGAGACCTAGCGGGGGGCTTCTACAATGAGCAGTTCTTC